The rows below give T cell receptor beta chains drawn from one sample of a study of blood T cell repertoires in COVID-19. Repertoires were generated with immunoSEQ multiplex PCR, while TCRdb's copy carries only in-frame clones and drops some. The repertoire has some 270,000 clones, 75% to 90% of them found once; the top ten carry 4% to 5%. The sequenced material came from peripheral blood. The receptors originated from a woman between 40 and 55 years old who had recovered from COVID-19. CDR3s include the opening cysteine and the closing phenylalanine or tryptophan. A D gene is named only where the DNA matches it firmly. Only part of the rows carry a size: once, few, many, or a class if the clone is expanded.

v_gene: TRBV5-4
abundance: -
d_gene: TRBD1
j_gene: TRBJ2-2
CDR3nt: TGTGCCAGCAGCTACGGGACAGGGAACACCGGGGAGCTGTTTTTT
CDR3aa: CASSYGTGNTGELFF

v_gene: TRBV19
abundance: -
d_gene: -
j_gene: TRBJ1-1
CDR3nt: TGTGCCAGTAGTAAACTCGCCGGGGGGGGCACTGAAGCTTTCTTT
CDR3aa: CASSKLAGGGTEAFF

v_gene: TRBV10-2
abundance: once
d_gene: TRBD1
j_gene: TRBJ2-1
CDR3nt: TGCGCCAGCAGTGACGCCCGGGACAGGAGGAATGAGCAGTTCTTC
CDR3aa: CASSDARDRRNEQFF

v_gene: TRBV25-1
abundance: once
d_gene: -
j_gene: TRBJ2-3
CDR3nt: TGTGCCAGCAGTGAGTCTAGGTCGGCAGATACGCAGTATTTT
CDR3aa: CASSESRSADTQYF

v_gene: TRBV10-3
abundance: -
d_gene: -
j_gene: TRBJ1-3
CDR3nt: TGTGCCATTCGAAGGGGTATCTCTGGAAACACCATATATTTT
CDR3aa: CAIRRGISGNTIYF

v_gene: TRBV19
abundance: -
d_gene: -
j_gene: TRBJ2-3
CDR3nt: TGTGCCACCCTCGACCTCGGGACACGCACAGATACGCAGTATTTT
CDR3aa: CATLDLGTRTDTQYF

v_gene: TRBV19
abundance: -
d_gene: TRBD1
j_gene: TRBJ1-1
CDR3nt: TGTGCCAGTACAAGACAGGGGGCGGATAACACTGAAGCTTTCTTT
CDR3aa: CASTRQGADNTEAFF

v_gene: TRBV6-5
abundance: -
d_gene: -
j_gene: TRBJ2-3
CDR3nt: TGTGCCAGCACGAGTGGCGGGGACACAGATACGCAGTATTTT
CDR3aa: CASTSGGDTDTQYF

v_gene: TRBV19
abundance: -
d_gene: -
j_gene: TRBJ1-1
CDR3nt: TGTGCCAGTAGCGGTGGGGGGGTGACTGAAGCTTTCTTT
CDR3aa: CASSGGGVTEAFF

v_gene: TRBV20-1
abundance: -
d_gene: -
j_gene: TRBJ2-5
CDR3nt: TGCAGTGCTAGTTTTACAGACCAAGAGACCCAGTACTTC
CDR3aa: CSASFTDQETQYF

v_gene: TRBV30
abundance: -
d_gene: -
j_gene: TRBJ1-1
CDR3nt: TGTGCCTGGAGCCTCCTCGGGGGGACTGAAGCTTTCTTT
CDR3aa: CAWSLLGGTEAFF

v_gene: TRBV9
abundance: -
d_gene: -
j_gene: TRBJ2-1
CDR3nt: TGTGCCAGCAGCGTAGGGAGCGAGGGAAATGAGCAGTTCTTC
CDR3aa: CASSVGSEGNEQFF

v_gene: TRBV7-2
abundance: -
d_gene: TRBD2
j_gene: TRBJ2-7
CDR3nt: TGTGCCAGCAGCTTAGAGCTAGCGGGGGCTCGTGAGCAGTACTTC
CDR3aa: CASSLELAGAREQYF

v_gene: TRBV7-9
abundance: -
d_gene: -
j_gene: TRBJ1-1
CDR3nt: TGTGCCAGCAACCTTGGAGGGAACACTGAAGCTTTCTTT
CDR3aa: CASNLGGNTEAFF

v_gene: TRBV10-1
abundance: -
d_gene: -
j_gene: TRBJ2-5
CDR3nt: TGCGCCAGCAGTGAGTCGACGGCTAGGGGGGAGACCCAGTACTTC
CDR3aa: CASSESTARGETQYF

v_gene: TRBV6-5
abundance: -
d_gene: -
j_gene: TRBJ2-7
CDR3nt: TGTGCCAGCAGTAACAACAGGGCTATCTACGAGCAGTACTTC
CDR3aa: CASSNNRAIYEQYF

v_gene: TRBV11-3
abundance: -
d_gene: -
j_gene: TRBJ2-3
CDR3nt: TGTGCCAGCAGCTTCGCCGGGGCAGATACGCAGTATTTT
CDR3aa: CASSFAGADTQYF

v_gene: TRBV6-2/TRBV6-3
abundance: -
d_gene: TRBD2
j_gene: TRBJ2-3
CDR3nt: TGTGCCAGCAGTTACGGGACTAGCGGGAATCCGCAGTATTTT
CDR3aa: CASSYGTSGNPQYF

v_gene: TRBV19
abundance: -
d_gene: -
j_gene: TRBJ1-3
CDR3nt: TGTGCCAGTAGTATTTACCAGGCCACTGGAAACACCATATATTTT
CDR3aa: CASSIYQATGNTIYF

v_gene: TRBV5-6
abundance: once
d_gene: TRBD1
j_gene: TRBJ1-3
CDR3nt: TGTGCCAGCAGCGGGACAGGTTTACTCTATGGAAACACCATATATTTT
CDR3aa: CASSGTGLLYGNTIYF

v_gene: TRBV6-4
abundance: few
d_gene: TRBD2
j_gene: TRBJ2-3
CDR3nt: TGTGCCAGCAGCATGACCGGGACTACTAGCACAGATACGCAGTATTTT
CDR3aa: CASSMTGTTSTDTQYF

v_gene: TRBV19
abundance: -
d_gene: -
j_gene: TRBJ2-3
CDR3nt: TGTGCCAGTAGTATTGCGGGGAGGGGGATAGATACGCAGTATTTT
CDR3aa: CASSIAGRGIDTQYF

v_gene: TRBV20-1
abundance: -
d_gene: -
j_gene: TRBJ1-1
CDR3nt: TGCAGTGCTAGTCAGGGGATATTAGCTTTCTTT
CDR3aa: CSASQGILAFF

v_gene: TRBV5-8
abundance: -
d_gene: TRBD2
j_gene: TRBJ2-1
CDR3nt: TGTGCCAGCAGCGTGGGACTAGCGGGAACCAATGAGCAGTTCTTC
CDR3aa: CASSVGLAGTNEQFF

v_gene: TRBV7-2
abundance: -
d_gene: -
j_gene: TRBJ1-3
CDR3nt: TGTGCCAGCAGCTTGATTTTTTCAGGGGCAGGAAACACCATATATTTT
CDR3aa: CASSLIFSGAGNTIYF

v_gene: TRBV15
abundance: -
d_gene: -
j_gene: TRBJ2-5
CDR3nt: TGTGCCACCAGCAGGCCCCTTGAGATAGCCCAAGAGACCCAGTACTTC
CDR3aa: CATSRPLEIAQETQYF

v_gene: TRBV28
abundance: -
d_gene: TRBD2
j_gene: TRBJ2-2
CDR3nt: TGTGCCAGCAGTTTATATCAGCGGGGGGGCAACACCGGGGAGCTGTTTTTT
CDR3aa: CASSLYQRGGNTGELFF

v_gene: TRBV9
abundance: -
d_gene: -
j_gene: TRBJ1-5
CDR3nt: TGTGCCAGCAGCGTAAGACCGACTTATAGCAATCAGCCCCAGCATTTT
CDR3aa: CASSVRPTYSNQPQHF

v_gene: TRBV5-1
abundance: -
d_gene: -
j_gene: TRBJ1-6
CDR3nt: TGCGCCAGCAGCTTAACTACATCAGATTCACCCCTCCACTTT
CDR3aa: CASSLTTSDSPLHF

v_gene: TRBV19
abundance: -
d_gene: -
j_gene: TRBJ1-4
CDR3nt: TGTGCCAGTAGTACGTCAGGGAGGACTAATGAAAAACTGTTTTTT
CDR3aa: CASSTSGRTNEKLFF

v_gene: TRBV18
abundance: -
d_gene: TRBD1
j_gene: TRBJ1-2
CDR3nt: TGTGCCAGCTCACCACGGACAGGGGCGGGTGGCTACACCTTC
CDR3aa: CASSPRTGAGGYTF

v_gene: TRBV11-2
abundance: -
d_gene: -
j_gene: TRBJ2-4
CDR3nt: TGTGCCAGCAGCTTAGGGTCCGACAGGCTCCCCTCCAAAAACATTCAGTACTTC
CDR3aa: CASSLGSDRLPSKNIQYF

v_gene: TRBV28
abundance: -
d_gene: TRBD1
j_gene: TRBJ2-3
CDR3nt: TGTGCCAGCAGTTCCCCGGGACAGGGCACAGATACGCAGTATTTT
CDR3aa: CASSSPGQGTDTQYF

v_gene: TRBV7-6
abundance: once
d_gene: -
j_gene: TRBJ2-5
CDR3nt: TGTGCCAGCAGCTATCCCACGGGGTACGGAGAGACCCAGTACTTC
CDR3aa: CASSYPTGYGETQYF

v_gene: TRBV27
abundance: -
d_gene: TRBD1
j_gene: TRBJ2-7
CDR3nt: TGTGCCAGCAGCCGCGGACAGGGGGTAGGTGAGCAGTACTTC
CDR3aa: CASSRGQGVGEQYF

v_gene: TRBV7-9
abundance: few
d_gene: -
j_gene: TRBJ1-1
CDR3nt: TGTGCCAGCAGCCGAATTGCAGGGGAGAACACTGAAGCTTTCTTT
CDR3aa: CASSRIAGENTEAFF

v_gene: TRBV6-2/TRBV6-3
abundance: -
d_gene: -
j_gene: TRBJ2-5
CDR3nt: TGTGCCAGCAGTACCGGGGTTCGGGTCACGCAGAGAGAGACCCAGTACTTC
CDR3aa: CASSTGVRVTQRETQYF

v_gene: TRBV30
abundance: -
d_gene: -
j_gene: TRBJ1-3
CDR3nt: TGTGCCTGGTCCGGGGTCTCTGGAAACACCATATATTTT
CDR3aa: CAWSGVSGNTIYF

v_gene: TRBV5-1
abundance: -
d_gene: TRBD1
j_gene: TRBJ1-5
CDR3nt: TGCGCCAGCAGCTTGGGGGACAGAGACAATCAGCCCCAGCATTTT
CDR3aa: CASSLGDRDNQPQHF

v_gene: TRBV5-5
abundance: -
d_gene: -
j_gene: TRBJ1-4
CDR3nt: TGTGCCAGCAGCTCCCTGGACGGGGTAAAACTGTTTTTT
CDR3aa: CASSSLDGVKLFF